This T cell receptor (beta chain) derives from a study of T cell changes during pregnancy in multiple sclerosis. This clone was observed once. The CDR3 length is 15 residues. Per the germline V gene, CDR1 is SGHDN and CDR2 is FVKESK. The ends lost 4 bases at V and 4 bases at J; junction bases unmatched: 9. The data were produced by immunoSEQ multiplex PCR, yet TCRdb's version contains in-frame clones alone and is incomplete. In the table there are about 75,000 clones, about 94% of which are singletons. This rearrangement joins TRBV14 to TRBJ2-7, with 8 bases fitting TRBD1. The receptor's source is a female donor with multiple sclerosis, enrolled in a pregnancy study. The specimen was CD4+ T cells from peripheral blood mononuclear cells, collected after pregnancy. CDR3 DNA: TGTGCCAGCAGCCGACAGGGGACAACCCCTTACGAGCAGTACTTC. Translating it yields CASSRQGTTPYEQYF.